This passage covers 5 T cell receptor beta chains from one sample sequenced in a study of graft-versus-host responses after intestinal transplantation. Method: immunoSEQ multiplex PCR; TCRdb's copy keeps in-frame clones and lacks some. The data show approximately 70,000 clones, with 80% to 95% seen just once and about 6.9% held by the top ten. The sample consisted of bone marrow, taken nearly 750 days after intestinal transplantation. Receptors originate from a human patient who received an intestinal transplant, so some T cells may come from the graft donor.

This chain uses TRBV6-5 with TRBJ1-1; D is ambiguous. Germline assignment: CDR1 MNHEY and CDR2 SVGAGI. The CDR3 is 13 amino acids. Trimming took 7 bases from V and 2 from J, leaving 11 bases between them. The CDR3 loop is CASIDKLNTEAFF. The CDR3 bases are TGTGCCAGCATTGACAAGCTAAACACTGAAGCTTTCTTT.

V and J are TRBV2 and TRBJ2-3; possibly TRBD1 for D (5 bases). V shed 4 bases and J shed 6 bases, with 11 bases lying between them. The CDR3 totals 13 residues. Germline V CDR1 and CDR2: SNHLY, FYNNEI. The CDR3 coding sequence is TGTGCCAGCAGTGCCGACTGGGGCGATACGCAGTATTTT. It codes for CASSADWGDTQYF.

CDR3 sequence reads: CTSSQDRAGGPYEQYF. The CDR3 DNA reads as TGCACCAGCAGCCAAGATCGGGCGGGGGGCCCCTACGAGCAGTACTTC. The chain joins TRBV1 to TRBJ2-7; TRBD2 reflects the table's D call only, with no check against the DNA. TRBV1 is a listed pseudogene. This CDR3 is built from 16 residues.

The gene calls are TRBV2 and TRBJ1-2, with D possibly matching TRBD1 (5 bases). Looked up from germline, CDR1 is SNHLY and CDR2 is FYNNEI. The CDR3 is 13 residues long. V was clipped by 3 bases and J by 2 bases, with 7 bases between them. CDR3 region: CASSDRVNYGYTF. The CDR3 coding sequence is TGTGCCAGCAGTGACAGGGTAAACTATGGCTACACCTTC.

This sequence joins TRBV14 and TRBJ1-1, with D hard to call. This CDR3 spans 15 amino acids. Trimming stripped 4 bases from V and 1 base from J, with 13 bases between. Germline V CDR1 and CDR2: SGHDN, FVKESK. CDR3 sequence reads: CASSLLAGANTEAFF. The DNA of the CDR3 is TGTGCCAGCAGCCTCTTGGCAGGAGCGAACACTGAAGCTTTCTTT.